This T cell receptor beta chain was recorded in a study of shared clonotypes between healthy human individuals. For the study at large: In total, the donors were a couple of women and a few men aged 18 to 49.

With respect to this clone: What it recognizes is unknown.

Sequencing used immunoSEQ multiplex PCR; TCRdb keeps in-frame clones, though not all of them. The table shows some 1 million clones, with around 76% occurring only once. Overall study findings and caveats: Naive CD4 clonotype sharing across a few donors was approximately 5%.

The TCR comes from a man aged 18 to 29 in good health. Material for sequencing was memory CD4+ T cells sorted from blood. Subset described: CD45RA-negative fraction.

In DNA form, the CDR3 reads TGTGCCAGCAGCCGTTACGACTCTACTAGCGGGAGGGGGTACGAGCAGTACTTC. Protein sequence: CASSRYDSTSGRGYEQYF. V gene TRBV7-2 combines with J gene TRBJ2-7; 13 positions agree with TRBD2. Germline CDR1 SGHTA, CDR2 FQGNSA. CDR3 length: 18 residues. V lost 5 bases and J lost 4; bases outside the gene matches: 14.